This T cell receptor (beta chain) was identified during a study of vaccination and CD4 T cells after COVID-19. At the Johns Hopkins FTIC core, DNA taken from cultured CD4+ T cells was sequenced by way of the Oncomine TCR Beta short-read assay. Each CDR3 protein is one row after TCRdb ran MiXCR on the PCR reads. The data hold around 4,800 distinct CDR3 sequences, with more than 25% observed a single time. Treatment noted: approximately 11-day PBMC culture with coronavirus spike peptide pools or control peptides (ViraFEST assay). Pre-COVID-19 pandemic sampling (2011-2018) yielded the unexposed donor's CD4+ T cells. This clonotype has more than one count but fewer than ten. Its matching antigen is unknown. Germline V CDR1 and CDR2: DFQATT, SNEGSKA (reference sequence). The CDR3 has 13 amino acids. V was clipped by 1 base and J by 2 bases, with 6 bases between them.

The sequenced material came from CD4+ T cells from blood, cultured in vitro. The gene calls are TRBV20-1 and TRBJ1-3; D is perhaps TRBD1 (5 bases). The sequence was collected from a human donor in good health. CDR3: CSARGGPGNTIYF. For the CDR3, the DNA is TGCAGTGCTAGAGGGGGACCTGGAAACACCATATATTTT.